A single sample gave rise to the 13 T cell receptor beta chains below, sequenced in a study of blood T cell repertoires in COVID-19. TCRdb keeps only in-frame clones here, not all; method: immunoSEQ multiplex PCR. The sample carries under 150,000 clones, 85% recorded once. The sequenced material came from PBMCs or T cells enriched from blood (not recorded which). Receptor source: a woman aged 40 to 55 who had recovered from COVID-19.

This clone was detected once. V and J are TRBV7-8 and TRBJ1-3; D unclear. CDR1 and CDR2 from the germline V gene are SGHVS and FQNEAQ. The CDR3 length is 14 residues. Trimming took 0 bases from V and 4 from J, leaving 7 bases between them. The CDR3 nucleotides read TGTGCCAGCAGCTTAGCCAACTCCGGAAACACCATATATTTT. It encodes CASSLANSGNTIYF.

This sequence joins TRBV5-1 and TRBJ1-1; 7 nucleotides align to TRBD1. The V and J ends lost 3 bases and 5 bases, in that order; junction bases with no gene match: 7. The CDR3 extends over 14 amino acids. Germline V gives CDR1 SGHRS, CDR2 YFSETQ. Here the CDR3 reads CASSSAGGRTEAFF. The CDR3 coding sequence is TGCGCCAGCAGCTCGGCAGGGGGGAGAACTGAAGCTTTCTTT.

In its sample, this clone was seen a few times. J is TRBJ2-3 and V is TRBV6-4; D might be TRBD2 (6 bases). The germline gives CDR1 MRHNA, CDR2 SNTAGT. Trimming took 5 bases from V and 0 from J, leaving 6 bases between them. The CDR3 has 13 residues. CDR3 in DNA: TGTGCCAGCAGTAGCGGGAGCACAGATACGCAGTATTTT. Translation gives CASSSGSTDTQYF.

This rearrangement joins TRBV13 to TRBJ2-2; tentative D call: TRBD1 (5 bases). Deletions cut 2 bases from V and 1 base from J, with 8 bases between. Per germline, CDR1 PRHDT and CDR2 FYEKMQ (reference sequence). This CDR3 is 15 amino acids long. The CDR3: CASSLSGLNTGELFF. CDR3 bases: TGTGCCAGCAGCTTATCAGGGTTGAACACCGGGGAGCTGTTTTTT. The full variable domain, rest sourced from reference TRBV13 and TRBJ2-2, is AAGVIQSPRHLIKEKRETATLKCYPIPRHDTVYWYQQGPGQDPQFLISFYEKMQSDKGSIPDRFSAQQFSDYHSELNMSSLELGDSALYFCASSLSGLNTGELFFGEGSRLTVL.

This chain uses TRBV30 with TRBJ2-7, with 7 nucleotides matching TRBD1. CDR1 is GTSNPN, CDR2 SVGIG, per germline (reference sequence). The junction had 6 bases not matched to a gene; V was cut back by 3 bases and J by 4 bases. The CDR3 spans 13 residues. DNA of the CDR3: TGTGCCTGGAGATCTACAGGGGCATACGAGCAGTACTTC. Its translation: CAWRSTGAYEQYF.

The CDR3 DNA sequence: TGTGCCAGCAGCCCAAGGAACAGACCCTACGAGCAGTACTTC. Residues: CASSPRNRPYEQYF. The V call is TRBV9, the J call TRBJ2-7, with D unresolved. CDR1 is SGDLS, CDR2 YYNGEE, per germline. The CDR3 covers 14 residues. With 4 bases removed from V and 2 bases from J, the gap between germline ends came to 13 bases. Variable domain in full (rest from reference TRBV9 and TRBJ2-7): DSGVTQTPKHLITATGQRVTLRCSPRSGDLSVYWYQQSLDQGLQFLIQYYNGEERAKGNILERFSAQQFPDLHSELNLSSLELGDSALYFCASSPRNRPYEQYFGPGTRLTVT.

The chain employs TRBV27 and TRBJ2-2; 9 bases are a match to TRBD1. Germline V gene lookup returns CDR1 MNHEY and CDR2 SMNVEV (reference sequence). This CDR3 contains 16 residues. Trimming at V came to 5 bases and at J to 6 bases, leaving 10 bases not matched to a gene. CDR3 residues: CASSPTGGDKAGELFF. As DNA, the CDR3 is TGTGCCAGCAGTCCAACAGGGGGCGATAAGGCCGGGGAGCTGTTTTTT.

V usage is TRBV3-1 (or the pseudogene TRBV3-2) and J usage is TRBJ1-6; 10 positions agree with TRBD1. Germline V CDR1 and CDR2: LGHDT, YNNKEL (reference sequence). The CDR3 consists of 18 residues. With 2 bases clipped from V and 9 bases from J, the junction kept 13 bases outside the gene matches. The CDR3 loop is CASSQWGPGQGQGSPLHF. In nucleotides, the CDR3 is TGTGCCAGCAGCCAATGGGGACCGGGACAGGGGCAGGGTTCACCCCTCCACTTT.

Notes on this clone: One junction end disagrees with the germline gene, perhaps due to a read error. V gene TRBV30 combines with J gene TRBJ1-2; D is undetermined. The CDR3 has 11 residues. The germline V gene has CDR1 GTSNPN and CDR2 SVGIG (reference sequence). CDR3 nucleotides: TGTGCCTGGAGTGTTAGTACCATCCAAGACTTC. Translated, it gives CAWSVSTIQDF.

This sequence joins TRBV7-6 and TRBJ1-6; tentative D call: TRBD1 (5 bases). The CDR3 runs to 15 residues. V lost 2 bases, J lost 7 bases, and 12 bases lay in between. Per germline, CDR1 SGHVS and CDR2 FNYEAQ. The CDR3 DNA sequence: TGTGCCAGCAGCTTACAGGACACCCGCAATTCACCCCTCCACTTT. Its protein product is CASSLQDTRNSPLHF.

The J gene is TRBJ2-7, the V gene TRBV7-2; the match to TRBD2 covers 10 bases. The V and J ends lost 1 base and 2 bases, in that order; junction bases with no gene match: 8. In germline, CDR1 is SGHTA, CDR2 FQGNSA. The CDR3 consists of 17 residues. CDR3 DNA: TGTGCCAGCAGCTTAGGCCCGAGGACTAGCGGAACCTACGAGCAGTACTTC. This encodes CASSLGPRTSGTYEQYF. Variable domain in full (rest from reference TRBV7-2 and TRBJ2-7): GAGVSQSPSNKVTEKGKDVELRCDPISGHTALYWYRQSLGQGLEFLIYFQGNSAPDKSGLPSDRFSAERTGGSVSTLTIQRTQQEDSAVYLCASSLGPRTSGTYEQYFGPGTRLTVT.

V and J are TRBV2 and TRBJ2-3, with 7 bases identical to TRBD2. J gave up 5 bases and V 10 bases, and 9 bases lay outside the gene matches. In germline, CDR1 is SNHLY, CDR2 FYNNEI. The CDR3 is made up of 13 amino acids. CDR3 sequence: CATGDYLRDTQYF. Here the CDR3 DNA reads TGTGCCACGGGGGACTACCTCCGAGATACGCAGTATTTT.

Written as DNA, the CDR3 is TGTGCCAGCAGCCCATTCAGGGGATCCACCTACGAGCAGTACTTC. Translated, it gives CASSPFRGSTYEQYF. This chain connects TRBV6-5 to TRBJ2-7; perhaps TRBD1 as D (6 bases). V was pared by 6 bases and J by 2 bases, with 17 bases between. There are 15 residues in the CDR3. Per germline, CDR1 MNHEY and CDR2 SVGAGI.